This entry lists 23 T cell receptor beta chains sequenced from one sample in a study of cytomegalovirus exposure and HLA in healthy donors. PCR amplification relied on 60 Vbeta primers (plus 13 Jbeta primers). Sequencing was performed with immunoSEQ multiplex PCR; in TCRdb, only in-frame clones are kept and a portion is missing. The data show around 200,000 clones, approximately 90% seen once. Sequenced input: PBMCs. These receptor sequences come from a woman aged 18-29 years in good health and CMV-seronegative.

CDR3 loop: CASMLSGRTYNEQFF. DNA of the CDR3: TGTGCCAGCATGTTAAGCGGGAGGACCTACAATGAGCAGTTCTTC. The rearrangement joins TRBV6-5 to TRBJ2-1; 9 bases fit TRBD2. V gave up 7 bases and J gave up 2 bases; unmatched junction bases: 6. Looked up from germline, CDR1 is MNHEY and CDR2 is SVGAGI. This CDR3 region has 15 residues.

The chain combines TRBV6-1 with TRBJ1-2; D possibly corresponds to TRBD1 (5 bases). V was clipped by 3 bases and J by 4 bases, with 15 bases between them. Germline assignment: CDR1 MNHNS and CDR2 SASEGT. CDR3 size: 15 residues. For the CDR3, the DNA is TGTGCCAGCAGTGAGCTCAGGGATACTCGCTATGGCTACACCTTC. This gives the protein CASSELRDTRYGYTF.

The V and J genes are TRBV7-2 and TRBJ2-1; D might be TRBD1 (5 bases). The V and J ends lost 2 bases and 1 base respectively, with 9 bases between them. The length of the CDR3 is 15 residues. The germline V gene has CDR1 SGHTA and CDR2 FQGNSA. This chain's CDR3 is CASSLRQGSYNEQFF. The CDR3 bases are TGTGCCAGCAGCTTAAGGCAGGGATCCTACAATGAGCAGTTCTTC.

This clone is a singleton in its sample. The J gene is TRBJ2-7, the V gene TRBV18; D may be TRBD2 (5 bases). The CDR3 covers 13 residues. The germline gives CDR1 KGHSH, CDR2 LQKENI. V dropped 2 bases and J dropped 3 bases, with 8 bases sitting between them. For the CDR3, the DNA is TGTGCCAGCTCACCAGGCCGGGACTACGAGCAGTACTTC. Its protein is CASSPGRDYEQYF.

This chain links TRBV10-2 with TRBJ2-5; tentative D call: TRBD2 (6 bases). CDR3 length equals 16 residues. V was clipped by 0 bases and J by 1 base, with 12 bases between them. Germline CDR1 is WSHSY and CDR2 is SAAADI. The CDR3 reads CASSESKGAGQETQYF. The CDR3 DNA reads as TGCGCCAGCAGTGAGTCGAAGGGAGCGGGCCAAGAGACCCAGTACTTC.

J is TRBJ2-7 and V is TRBV7-2, with a weak D call TRBD1 (5 bases). CDR1 is SGHTA, CDR2 FQGNSA, per germline. The CDR3 is 15 residues long. V gave up 0 bases and J gave up 7 bases, with 16 bases separating them. CDR3 nucleotide sequence: TGTGCCAGCAGCTTAGCCGGTAATGGGGCGGCAGAGCAGTACTTC. Protein: CASSLAGNGAAEQYF.

The V gene is TRBV19, the J gene TRBJ1-6, with 7 nucleotides matching TRBD1. Trimming removed 5 bases from V and 7 bases from J; junction bases left unmatched: 5. Germline V gene sequence: CDR1 LNHDA, CDR2 SQIVND (reference sequence). The CDR3 covers 14 residues. CDR3 coding DNA: TGTGCCAGTAGTGTGACAGGGACCAATTCACCCCTCCACTTT. This sequence encodes CASSVTGTNSPLHF. The variable domain in full, completed from reference TRBV19 and TRBJ1-6, reads DGGITQSPKYLFRKEGQNVTLSCEQNLNHDAMYWYRQDPGQGLRLIYYSQIVNDFQKGDIAEGYSVSREKKESFPLTVTSAQKNPTAFYLCASSVTGTNSPLHFGNGTRLTVT.

The chain has TRBV6-5 and TRBJ1-4; 9 positions match TRBD1. J gave up 5 bases and V 8 bases, and 3 bases lay outside the gene matches. CDR3 length equals 13 residues. CDR1 and CDR2 from the germline V gene are MNHEY and SVGAGI. CDR3 coding DNA: TGTGCCAGCCGGACAGGGGCAAATGAAAAACTGTTTTTT. It yields the protein CASRTGANEKLFF.

The rearrangement uses TRBV7-2 and TRBJ2-1, with D unclear. This CDR3 region has 14 residues. Germline CDR1 and CDR2: SGHTA and FQGNSA. V was shortened by 2 bases and J by 8 bases, with 13 bases between the two germline ends. CDR3 protein: CASSLLVAGDEQFF. The CDR3, as DNA: TGTGCCAGCAGCTTACTGGTCGCCGGTGATGAGCAGTTCTTC.

The chain employs TRBV11-2 and TRBJ2-7; TRBD1 matches at 7 bases. Per the germline V gene, CDR1 is SGHAT and CDR2 is FQNNGV. V lost 6 bases to trimming and J lost 3 bases; unmatched junction nucleotides: 5. This CDR3 has 13 residues. The CDR3 DNA reads TGTGCCAGCAGGCTACAGGGGAACTACGAGCAGTACTTC. This gives the protein CASRLQGNYEQYF. The full variable domain, rest sourced from reference TRBV11-2 and TRBJ2-7, is EAGVAQSPRYKIIEKRQSVAFWCNPISGHATLYWYQQILGQGPKLLIQFQNNGVVDDSQLPKDRFSAERLKGVDSTLKIQPAKLEDSAVYLCASRLQGNYEQYFGPGTRLTVT.

This clone was seen only once. The gene calls are TRBV11-3 and TRBJ2-1; TRBD1 matches 8 bases. This CDR3 contains 13 residues. Per the germline V gene, CDR1 is SGHNT and CDR2 is YENEEA. Trimming at V came to 5 bases and at J to 9 bases, leaving 6 bases not matched to a gene. In nucleotides, the CDR3 is TGTGCCAGCAGCAGGACAGGGATTGGTGAGCAGTTCTTC. Amino acid sequence: CASSRTGIGEQFF. Full variable domain (missing parts from reference TRBV11-3 and TRBJ2-1): EAGVVQSPRYKIIEKKQPVAFWCNPISGHNTLYWYLQNLGQGPELLIRYENEEAVDDSQLPKDRFSAERLKGVDSTLKIQPAELGDSAVYLCASSRTGIGEQFFGPGTRLTVL.

The chain recombines TRBV11-2 with TRBJ1-1; D is ambiguous. Per the germline V gene, CDR1 is SGHAT and CDR2 is FQNNGV. V gave up 3 bases and J gave up 1 base, with 6 bases separating them. This CDR3 is 13 amino acids long. DNA of the CDR3: TGTGCCAGCAGCTTTATATCGAACACTGAAGCTTTCTTT. It codes for CASSFISNTEAFF. The full variable domain, with the rest looked up from reference TRBV11-2 and TRBJ1-1, is EAGVAQSPRYKIIEKRQSVAFWCNPISGHATLYWYQQILGQGPKLLIQFQNNGVVDDSQLPKDRFSAERLKGVDSTLKIQPAKLEDSAVYLCASSFISNTEAFFGQGTRLTVV.

The chain recombines TRBV29-1 with TRBJ1-4; TRBD1 aligns across 8 bases. Germline CDR1 SQVTM, CDR2 ANQGSEA. With 7 bases clipped from V and 8 bases from J, the junction kept 9 bases outside the gene matches. This CDR3 spans 13 amino acids. DNA of the CDR3: TGCAGCGCCCTGGACAGGGCTGGCGAAAAACTGTTTTTT. Its protein product is CSALDRAGEKLFF.

This clone was found once. The rearrangement uses TRBV4-2 and TRBJ2-1; the match to TRBD2 covers 14 bases. Trimming took 2 bases from V and 2 from J; bases not matched to a gene: 5. Germline V gene sequence: CDR1 LGHNA, CDR2 YNFKEQ. CDR3 size: 18 residues. The CDR3 region is CASSQSGTSGSPYNEQFF. The CDR3 DNA follows: TGTGCCAGCAGCCAATCTGGGACTAGCGGGAGTCCCTACAATGAGCAGTTCTTC.

The V call is TRBV6-6, the J call TRBJ1-1; D is unresolved. Deletions cut 0 bases from V and 0 bases from J, with 5 bases between. Germline values: CDR1 MNHNY, CDR2 SVGAGI (reference sequence). This CDR3 contains 14 residues. The DNA of the CDR3 is TGTGCCAGCAGTTACTCGAACATGAACACTGAAGCTTTCTTT. Residues: CASSYSNMNTEAFF.

The rearrangement joins TRBV5-5 to TRBJ2-7; 7 bases match TRBD1. CDR1 and CDR2 from the germline V gene are SGHKS and YYEKEE (reference sequence). The V segment lost 1 base and the J segment 3 bases; nucleotides outside the gene matches: 7. The CDR3 covers 15 residues. CDR3 in amino acids: CASSLSGTENYEQYF. For the CDR3, the DNA is TGTGCCAGCAGCTTGTCCGGGACAGAGAACTACGAGCAGTACTTC.

This clone was found once. This chain connects TRBV29-1 to TRBJ2-1; possible D gene TRBD1, 6 bases. The germline V gene has CDR1 SQVTM and CDR2 ANQGSEA. CDR3 length: 12 residues. This chain's CDR3 is CRASTSGAGQFF. Here the CDR3 DNA reads TGCAGAGCATCTACCTCAGGGGCTGGGCAGTTCTTC.

The CDR3 region has the DNA TGTGCCAGCAGCCAAGGGCAGGGGTACGGCTACACCTTC. Translation: CASSQGQGYGYTF. The rearrangement joins TRBV14 to TRBJ1-2; D is possibly TRBD1 (6 bases). The germline CDR1 and CDR2 sequences are SGHDN and FVKESK. The V and J ends lost 1 base and 8 bases respectively, with 11 bases between them. The CDR3 has 13 residues.

The CDR3 nucleotides read TGTGCCAGCAGCTTACCGGGAATGAACACTGAAGCTTTCTTT. Encoded protein: CASSLPGMNTEAFF. V usage is TRBV7-9 and J usage is TRBJ1-1, with D unresolved. V lost 2 bases, J lost 0 bases, and 7 bases lay in between. Germline CDR1 and CDR2: SEHNR and FQNEAQ (reference sequence). The CDR3 is made up of 14 amino acids.

V usage is TRBV4-1 and J usage is TRBJ2-7; D may be TRBD1 (7 bases). The V end lost 1 base, the J end lost 5 bases, and 18 bases lay between the germline ends. This CDR3 comprises 16 residues. From germline, CDR1 is MGHRA and CDR2 YSYEKL. The CDR3 DNA sequence: TGCGCCAGCAGCCAAGCTATCGGGGGACAGAGGAACGAGCAGTACTTC. This translates into CASSQAIGGQRNEQYF.

This rearrangement joins TRBV18 to TRBJ1-1, with D perhaps matching TRBD1 (6 bases). There are 16 residues in the CDR3. Germline V CDR1 and CDR2: KGHSH, LQKENI. V lost 5 bases to trimming and J lost 2 bases, with 18 bases between them. DNA for the CDR3: TGTGCCAGCTCATCGACTCCCTACAGGGCCAACACTGAAGCTTTCTTT. Encoded protein: CASSSTPYRANTEAFF.

The chain carries TRBV19 and TRBJ2-1; TRBD2 matches 8 bases. The germline gives CDR1 LNHDA, CDR2 SQIVND (reference sequence). The CDR3 consists of 15 residues. V gave up 10 bases and J gave up 7 bases; unmatched junction bases: 15. The CDR3 DNA reads as TGTGCCACCCAAGGAGGGCGGGAGGCGCCAAATGAGCAGTTCTTC. Translation gives CATQGGREAPNEQFF.

V is TRBV18 and J is TRBJ2-7, with D perhaps TRBD2 (5 bases). Trimming stripped 3 bases from V and 6 bases from J, with 15 bases between. Germline V lookup: CDR1 KGHSH, CDR2 LQKENI. CDR3 length equals 14 residues. The CDR3 loop reads CASSPRGGPSEQYF. CDR3 DNA: TGTGCCAGCTCACCCCGCGGCGGGCCCAGCGAGCAGTACTTC.